A single sample is the source of the 21 T cell receptor beta chains below, sequenced in a study of Ad26.COV2.S vaccination and SARS-CoV-2 variants (TCRdb year 2021). Library creation used the immunoSEQ multiplex PCR assay. Here the immuneACCESS table is served through TCRdb, limited to in-frame sequences with V and J called. Missing clones are a known gap in these copies; in checked studies unresolved V genes cover under half, and the rest lacks a known reason. The sample contains 200,000 to 250,000 clones, around 87% of them found a single time. Clones ranked in the top ten supply around 10% of the sample. The treatment or condition label, read with the paper, signifies: 15 to 20 received Ad26.COV2.S at low or high dose, single or two shots; 5 received placebo; per-sample allocation not given. Repertoires of vaccine and placebo recipients were sequenced from samples collected on day 63 after the first injection.

The source was peripheral blood, collected in a trial of Ad26.COV2.S vaccine versus placebo. The receptors here all came from a person between 18 and 65 years old who received the Ad26.COV2.S COVID-19 vaccine or a placebo.

This clone has only a few counts. This rearrangement joins TRBV21-1 to TRBJ1-5; the table's D gene call, TRBD1, was not cross checked with the DNA. TRBV21-1 is a recognized pseudogene. This CDR3 contains 16 residues. CDR3 sequence (DNA): TGTGCCAGCAGCAAATTTTACAGGGGGATTAACCAGCCCCAGCATTTT. The encoded protein is CASSKFYRGINQPQHF.

The rearrangement links TRBV30 to TRBJ1-5, with D uncertain. The CDR3 is 13 amino acids. V lost 1 base, J lost 5 bases, and 9 bases lay in between. Germline V gives CDR1 GTSNPN, CDR2 SVGIG (reference sequence). CDR3 coding DNA: TGTGCCTGGAGTGGGCAGGAACATCAGCCCCAGCATTTT. It yields the protein CAWSGQEHQPQHF.

The gene calls are TRBV3-1 (or the pseudogene TRBV3-2) and TRBJ2-2; the match to TRBD1 covers 12 bases. The germline gives CDR1 LGHDT, CDR2 YNNKEL (reference sequence). The CDR3 contains 21 residues. The V segment lost 1 base and the J segment 0 bases; nucleotides outside the gene matches: 12. CDR3 sequence: CASSQARSSGTGGPNTGELFF. CDR3 nucleotide sequence: TGTGCCAGCAGCCAAGCTAGAAGCAGTGGGACAGGGGGCCCGAACACCGGGGAGCTGTTTTTT.

A single count supports this clone. V and J are TRBV12-3 or TRBV12-4 and TRBJ1-4; D remains unclear. Trimming took 3 bases from V and 7 from J, leaving 6 bases between them. This CDR3 spans 12 amino acids. Here the CDR3 reads CASSLKGEKLFF. Here the CDR3 DNA reads TGTGCCAGCAGTTTGAAAGGTGAAAAACTGTTTTTT.

V usage is TRBV18 and J usage is TRBJ2-3; D is undetermined. Trimming cost V 5 bases and J 7 bases, with 10 bases left between them. The germline V gene has CDR1 KGHSH and CDR2 LQKENI. This CDR3 is 12 amino acids long. The CDR3 DNA is TGTGCCAGCTCAACGGACCTTAATACGCAGTATTTT. Translation: CASSTDLNTQYF.

This chain joins TRBV7-8 and TRBJ1-1; 9 nucleotides agree with TRBD1. The germline CDR1 and CDR2 sequences are SGHVS and FQNEAQ. The length of the CDR3 is 14 residues. After removal of 1 base from V and 6 bases from J, the junction contained 3 bases not matched to a gene. The CDR3 region has the DNA TGTGCCAGCAGCTTAGTGGGGACAGGGTCTGAAGCTTTCTTT. Protein: CASSLVGTGSEAFF. Filled out from reference TRBV7-8 and TRBJ1-1, the complete variable domain reads GAGVSQSPRYKVAKRGQDVALRCDPISGHVSLFWYQQALGQGPEFLTYFQNEAQLDKSGLPSDRFFAERPEGSVSTLKIQRTQQEDSAVYLCASSLVGTGSEAFFGQGTRLTVV.

The J gene is TRBJ2-7, the V gene TRBV11-2; no definite D call. CDR3 length equals 15 residues. In germline, CDR1 is SGHAT, CDR2 FQNNGV. V lost 1 base and J lost 2, with 12 bases in between. The chain's CDR3 is CASSLGPRQPYEQYF. The DNA of the CDR3 is TGTGCCAGCAGCTTAGGCCCCCGGCAGCCCTACGAGCAGTACTTC.

This chain links TRBV11-2 with TRBJ2-7; possible D gene TRBD1, 5 bases. CDR3 length: 14 residues. Trimming pared 1 base from V and 1 base from J, leaving 8 bases between. CDR1 and CDR2 (germline): SGHAT, FQNNGV. The CDR3 protein is CASSLGQTSYEQYF. In nucleotides, the CDR3 is TGTGCCAGCAGCTTAGGACAGACGTCCTACGAGCAGTACTTC.

This rearrangement joins TRBV19 to TRBJ2-7; D not certain. CDR1 is LNHDA and CDR2 is SQIVND in the germline V gene (reference sequence). The CDR3 is 13 amino acids. The V and J ends lost 3 bases and 0 bases respectively, with 6 bases between them. This CDR3 reads CASSIQNSYEQYF. The CDR3 coding sequence is TGTGCCAGTAGTATCCAAAACTCCTACGAGCAGTACTTC.

The gene calls are TRBV4-1 and TRBJ2-1, with 10 bases aligning to TRBD2. Germline V CDR1 and CDR2: MGHRA, YSYEKL. The CDR3 covers 18 residues. Trimming at V came to 2 bases and at J to 2 bases, leaving 9 bases not matched to a gene. DNA of the CDR3: TGCGCCAGCAGCCAAAAACTCACTAGCGGGGTACCCTACAATGAGCAGTTCTTC. Translated: CASSQKLTSGVPYNEQFF.

The V gene is TRBV18, the J gene TRBJ2-7, with TRBD2 matching 9 bases. The trim removed 6 bases at V and 5 bases at J, leaving 11 bases unmatched. CDR1 KGHSH and CDR2 LQKENI come from the germline V gene. The CDR3 has 15 residues. CDR3 loop: CASSPGLAGKNEQYF. The CDR3 nucleotides are TGTGCCAGCTCCCCGGGGCTAGCGGGGAAGAACGAGCAGTACTTC. Drawing the rest from reference TRBV18 and TRBJ2-7, the complete variable domain is NAGVMQNPRHLVRRRGQEARLRCSPMKGHSHVYWYRQLPEEGLKFMVYLQKENIIDESGMPKERFSAEFPKEGPSILRIQQVVRGDSAAYFCASSPGLAGKNEQYFGPGTRLTVT.

This sequence joins TRBV19 and TRBJ2-1, with 7 bases aligning to TRBD1. This CDR3 comprises 14 residues. Unmatched junction bases numbered 8, after V lost 9 bases and J lost 3 bases. From germline, CDR1 is LNHDA and CDR2 SQIVND (reference sequence). This chain's CDR3 is CASTGTAYYNEQFF. The DNA of the CDR3 is TGTGCCAGCACCGGGACAGCTTACTACAATGAGCAGTTCTTC.

The chain uses TRBV19 and TRBJ1-2; D uncertain. The germline CDR1 and CDR2 sequences are LNHDA and SQIVND (reference sequence). V lost 3 bases to trimming and J lost 0 bases, with 17 bases between them. There are 17 residues in the CDR3. The CDR3 DNA follows: TGTGCCAGTAGTATCCGCGTTTTACTTGCAACTAACTATGGCTACACCTTC. Translation gives CASSIRVLLATNYGYTF.

This clone was recorded once. CDR3: CASSPASQGATGELFF. CDR3 bases: TGTGCCAGCTCACCAGCTAGCCAGGGGGCCACCGGGGAGCTGTTTTTT. V gene TRBV18 combines with J gene TRBJ2-2, with 8 bases aligning to TRBD1. Trimming at V came to 2 bases and at J to 4 bases, leaving 6 bases not matched to a gene. CDR1 is KGHSH and CDR2 is LQKENI in the germline V gene. The CDR3 has 16 amino acids.

The V and J genes are TRBV6-2 or TRBV6-3 and TRBJ1-4; D is unclear. Germline lookup yields CDR1 MNHEY and CDR2 SVGEGT. The CDR3 spans 13 residues. Trimming removed 2 bases from V and 4 bases from J, with 5 bases in between. The CDR3 nucleotides are TGTGCCAGCAGTTACGGCCTTAATGAAAAACTGTTTTTT. Translated, it gives CASSYGLNEKLFF.

The chain links TRBV9 to TRBJ2-7, with a weak D call TRBD2 (5 bases). Germline assignment: CDR1 SGDLS and CDR2 YYNGEE. Between the trimmed V and J ends, which lost 2 bases and 0 bases, there was a span of 9 bases. The CDR3 has 14 residues. The CDR3 sequence is CASSVGISSYEQYF. Written as DNA, the CDR3 is TGTGCCAGCAGCGTCGGGATATCCTCCTACGAGCAGTACTTC.

The V and J genes are TRBV30 and TRBJ1-1, with 7 bases lining up with TRBD1. The germline V gene encodes CDR1 GTSNPN and CDR2 SVGIG (reference sequence). V lost 7 bases and J lost 5; bases outside the gene matches: 7. This CDR3 region has 12 residues. The CDR3 nucleotides read TGTGCCTACAGGACAGGTGGGACTGAAGCTTTCTTT. It specifies CAYRTGGTEAFF.

The count of this clone is one. J is TRBJ2-1 and V is TRBV5-1, with D unresolved. The CDR3 has 15 residues. CDR1 SGHRS and CDR2 YFSETQ come from the germline V gene. V lost 0 bases and J lost 9, with 16 bases in between. This CDR3 is CASSLGSGPASEQFF. CDR3 nucleotide sequence: TGCGCCAGCAGCTTGGGATCCGGGCCAGCATCTGAGCAGTTCTTC.

The V gene is TRBV4-1, the J gene TRBJ1-5, with D possibly matching TRBD1 (5 bases). The CDR3 is 16 amino acids. CDR1 and CDR2 from the germline V gene are MGHRA and YSYEKL. V was shortened by 0 bases and J by 3 bases, with 12 bases between the two germline ends. The CDR3 bases are TGCGCCAGCAGCCAAGATGATCGACAGACCAATCAGCCCCAGCATTTT. Its translation: CASSQDDRQTNQPQHF.

The chain is built from TRBV7-9 and TRBJ2-7, with 9 bases matching TRBD1. The CDR3 covers 17 residues. V trimming: 5 bases; J trimming: 7 bases; junction bases outside the gene matches: 18. Germline lookup yields CDR1 SEHNR and CDR2 FQNEAQ (reference sequence). The CDR3 here is CASSPSFTGTGTREQYF. CDR3 DNA sequence: TGTGCCAGCAGCCCATCATTTACCGGGACAGGGACCAGGGAGCAGTACTTC.

CDR3 loop: CASSPGLAGWETQYF. The CDR3 DNA reads TGTGCCAGCAGCCCTGGACTAGCGGGGTGGGAGACCCAGTACTTC. This chain links TRBV9 with TRBJ2-5; TRBD2 matches 12 bases. The CDR3 sequence is 15 residues long. Germline CDR1 and CDR2: SGDLS and YYNGEE. V gave up 4 bases and J gave up 5 bases; unmatched junction bases: 6. Full variable domain (outside the CDR3, taken from reference TRBV9 and TRBJ2-5): DSGVTQTPKHLITATGQRVTLRCSPRSGDLSVYWYQQSLDQGLQFLIQYYNGEERAKGNILERFSAQQFPDLHSELNLSSLELGDSALYFCASSPGLAGWETQYFGPGTRLLVL.